This record covers a single T cell receptor (beta chain). This record belongs to a study of control samples from healthy donors and cancer patients. Some clones are missing from TCRdb's copy, which holds only in-frame ones; the method was immunoSEQ multiplex PCR. Here the sample spans under 85,000 clones, over 65% being singletons. Sample: PBMCs. The receptor was isolated from a woman aged 45-65 years with lung cancer.

In DNA form, the CDR3 reads TGTGCCAGCAGCCAAGAGGGACAGTTTAATTCACCCCTCCACTTT. This gives the protein CASSQEGQFNSPLHF. The chain is built from TRBV3-1 (or the pseudogene TRBV3-2) and TRBJ1-6; 7 bases map to TRBD1. V gave up 0 bases and J gave up 6 bases; unmatched junction bases: 2. The CDR3 spans 15 residues. CDR1 is LGHDT, CDR2 YNNKEL, per germline (reference sequence).